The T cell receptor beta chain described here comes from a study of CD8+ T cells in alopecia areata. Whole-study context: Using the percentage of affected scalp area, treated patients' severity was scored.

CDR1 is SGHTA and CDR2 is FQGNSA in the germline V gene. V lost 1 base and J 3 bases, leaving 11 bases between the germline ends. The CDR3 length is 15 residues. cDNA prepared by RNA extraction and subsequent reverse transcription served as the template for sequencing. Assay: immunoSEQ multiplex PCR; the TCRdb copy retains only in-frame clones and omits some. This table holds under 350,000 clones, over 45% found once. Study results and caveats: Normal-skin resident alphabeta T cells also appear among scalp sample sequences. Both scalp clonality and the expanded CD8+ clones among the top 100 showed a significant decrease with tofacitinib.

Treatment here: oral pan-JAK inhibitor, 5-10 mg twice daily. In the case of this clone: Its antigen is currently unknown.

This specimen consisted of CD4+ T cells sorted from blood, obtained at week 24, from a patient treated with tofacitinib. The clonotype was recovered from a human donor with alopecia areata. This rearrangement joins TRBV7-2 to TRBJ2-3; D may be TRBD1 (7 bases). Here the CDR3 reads CASSLVAGGTDTQYF. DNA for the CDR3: TGTGCCAGCAGCTTAGTGGCAGGGGGGACAGATACGCAGTATTTT.